Described below is a single TCR beta chain sequence and its context. The use of a sample-barcoded 5' primer and a J-beta primer mix characterized a second PCR of roughly 7 to 11 cycles. All cDNA molecules were each tagged by a template-switch adaptor with 12 random nucleotides. TCRdb reprocessed the 5' RACE reads with MiXCR, giving one entry per CDR3 protein. The repertoire holds about a million distinct CDR3 sequences, with roughly 52% as singletons. The data derive from a study of blood T cells in healthy people across ages. Donation came from healthy Caucasian individuals in Russia who were aged roughly 6 to 95. Every sample had a minimum of 6.5 million PBMCs isolated. Total RNA was extracted at no less than 6 micrograms per sample. The CDR3 has 15 amino acids. Trimming stripped 2 bases from V and 9 bases from J, with 14 bases between. Germline CDR1 is MGHDK and CDR2 is SYGVNS.

Material for sequencing was blood. The sequence was obtained from a man younger than 45 in good health. The chain uses TRBV25-1 and TRBJ1-6; D is uncertain. CDR3 residues: CASSERRAESSPLHF. CDR3 DNA: TGTGCCAGCAGTGAAAGGAGGGCTGAGAGTTCACCCCTCCACTTT.